The entry below gives a single TCR beta chain sequence along with its context. No cognate antigen has been identified for it. No base quality information exists; no much larger clone differs at one position. The sample originates from a study of PD-1 blockade in classical Hodgkin lymphoma (dated by TCRdb to about 2020). Describing the broader study: Nivolumab dosing was 3 mg/kg intravenously every 2 weeks, continuing until either disease progression or unacceptable toxicity. The study used TCR beta sequencing and CyTOF to define a peripheral blood immune signature of response to PD-1 blockade in classical Hodgkin lymphoma.

The germline V gene sets CDR1 to SGHAT and CDR2 to FQNNGV. Relative to germline, V is 6 bases shorter and J is 0 bases shorter, with 12 bases between their ends. Measured from the cysteine to the phenylalanine, the CDR3 is 16 residues long. The sequence is cut down to CDR3 DNA, 48 bases in frame from base 1. Genomic DNA was extracted with the Qiagen DNeasy kit from unsorted PBMCs and from negatively selected CD4+ and CD8+ fractions. Using primers that anneal to V and J segments, immunoSEQ multiplex PCR amplified the TCR beta CDR3 regions. A synthetic immune receptor repertoire was used to minimize amplification bias, and remaining bias was computationally removed after sequencing. In the source study's methods: Repertoire diversity was quantified as the Shannon entropy index using custom Python scripts. Unsorted, CD4+ and CD8+ repertoires were examined separately, except in combined analyses, for which CD4+ and CD8+ sequences were merged in silico. Clonal expansion was defined as a frequency increase of at least 2-fold after treatment compared with C1D1, and clones undetected at baseline were assigned a pseudocount of 0.5. Clones with 0 or 1 copy at C1D1 were classified as singleton clones, and clones with 2 or more copies were classified as non-singleton clones. By matching protein sequences in sorted samples from the same patient, clones expanded in unsorted samples were annotated as CD4+, CD8+ or unknown. Wilcoxon tests were applied to paired samples to test diversity changes from C1D1 to C4D1. In its TCRdb copy, this immuneACCESS table keeps in-frame sequences only and misses some clones. Where compared with another copy, unresolved V genes explain less than half of these, and the others have no known cause. V, J and clone size were drawn from that table, and D and trimming were deduced from the DNA. This sample is represented by over a thousand clones; 70% to 90% of them were singletons. The leading ten clones occupy roughly 50% of the sample.

On the study overall, not on this receptor specifically: Lower diversity was observed in patients in whom nivolumab was started less than 1 year after ASCT, and these patients were excluded from later analyses so that confounding by immune reconstitution would be avoided. Trial patients with a complete response had baseline diversity similar to that of newly diagnosed patients, while partial responders and progressors had significantly lower diversity. A significant rise by C4D1 was seen in CD4+ but not CD8+ TCR diversity (p=0.0027 vs p=0.16), with the rise being most apparent in complete responders (p=0.02). Only a single clinical trial cohort was studied, and what caused the repertoire differences, possibly disease activity or prior therapy, remained undefined. Baseline TCR diversity was reported to be lower in newly diagnosed patients than in healthy donors, and even lower in relapsed/refractory patients.

According to the study, the label for this sample's time point signals: cycle 1 day 1 (C1D1), immediately before nivolumab initiation. All trial patients had relapsed after autologous stem cell transplantation, with cohorts A, B and C differing in prior brentuximab vedotin exposure. The trial cohort was composed of 56 patients with relapsed/refractory classical Hodgkin lymphoma, for whom complete response, partial response or progressive disease was recorded as best overall response. Trial patients were treated with single-agent nivolumab in the multi-cohort phase II CheckMate 205 trial. An independent review committee assessed best overall response by applying the 2007 International Working Group response criteria. Trial PBMCs were collected immediately before nivolumab initiation (C1D1) and during therapy at cycle 2 day 1 and cycle 4 day 1. After peripheral blood was drawn into 8 mL Vacutainer Cell Preparation Tubes, PBMCs were isolated by centrifugation and then cryopreserved.

Material: peripheral blood mononuclear cells (PBMCs), obtained at baseline. The origin of this receptor is a human donor with classical Hodgkin lymphoma. The receptor chain draws on TRBV11-2 and TRBJ1-6; the D gene is unclear. The CDR3 region has the sequence CASSYGRSSYNSPLHF. Read as DNA, the sequence is TGTGCCAGCAGTTATGGACGGAGCTCCTATAATTCACCCCTCCACTTT.